The 18 T cell receptor beta chains reported below all come from one sample, sequenced in a study of metastatic and nonmetastatic thyroid tumors. TCRdb re-called the PCR reads via MiXCR. The table has about 4,200 clones, around a third seen once. Thyroid surgery had not been preceded by any treatment in any patient. The sequenced sample consisted of adjacent normal tissue. The receptors were sampled from a male donor with papillary thyroid cancer or a benign thyroid nodule (not recorded which). Some clones in this sample may be carry-over from other donors' samples.

The rearrangement links TRBV20-1 to TRBJ2-1, with D perhaps TRBD2 (6 bases). The V end lost 0 bases, the J end lost 4 bases, and 22 bases lay between the germline ends. This CDR3 comprises 18 residues. Germline-derived CDR1 and CDR2 are DFQATT and SNEGSKA (reference sequence). This CDR3 reads CSARDPAGIGSWYNEQFF. Written as DNA, the CDR3 is TGCAGTGCTAGAGATCCGGCAGGGATCGGGAGTTGGTACAATGAGCAGTTCTTC.

This chain uses TRBV5-1 with TRBJ2-5; TRBD1 or TRBD2 may be the D gene (6 bases each). The CDR3 covers 15 residues. The ends were cut back, 5 bases at V and 3 bases at J, with 17 bases in the middle. Per germline, CDR1 SGHRS and CDR2 YFSETQ. The CDR3 DNA follows: TGCGCCAGCAGGGGCTATGGGGGCGGGGAAGAGACCCAGTACTTC. Amino acid sequence: CASRGYGGGEETQYF.

V gene TRBV6-1 combines with J gene TRBJ2-6; D is ambiguous. The V gene lost 1 base and the J gene lost 1 base, with 11 bases spanning the gap. The CDR3 spans 17 residues. CDR1 is MNHNS and CDR2 is SASEGT in the germline V gene. CDR3 nucleotide sequence: TGTGCCAGCAGTGAAGAGGTTTTGCAGTCTGGGGCCAACGTCCTGACTTTC. The encoded protein is CASSEEVLQSGANVLTF.

The table lists this clone with a few counts. The rearrangement uses TRBV19 and TRBJ2-1; 13 nucleotides agree with TRBD2. V lost 6 bases to trimming and J lost 6 bases; unmatched junction nucleotides: 5. Germline V CDR1 and CDR2: LNHDA, SQIVND (reference sequence). This CDR3 has 15 residues. In DNA, the CDR3 is TGTGCCAGTAGGACGGGACTAGCGGGAACCAATGAGCAGTTCTTC. Protein: CASRTGLAGTNEQFF.

With respect to this clone: Without the conserved terminal phenylalanine or tryptophan, this CDR3 likely stems from a read error. J is TRBJ2-7 and V is TRBV20-1; a possible D gene is TRBD2 (5 bases). Germline values: CDR1 DFQATT, CDR2 SNEGSKA (reference sequence). Between the trimmed V and J ends, which lost 1 base and 3 bases, there was a span of 16 bases. This CDR3 has 15 amino acids. CDR3 loop: CSARGGSAAYYEQYL. The CDR3 bases are TGCAGTGCTAGAGGGGGTAGCGCGGCCTACTACGAGCAGTACTTA.

The rearrangement joins TRBV20-1 to TRBJ2-2; D perhaps matches TRBD2 (6 bases). This CDR3 region has 14 residues. The V end lost 6 bases, the J end lost 2 bases, and 13 bases lay between the germline ends. The germline V gene encodes CDR1 DFQATT and CDR2 SNEGSKA (reference sequence). The CDR3 loop reads CSASGTYNTGELFF. The CDR3 DNA sequence: TGCAGTGCATCCGGGACTTACAACACCGGGGAGCTGTTTTTT.

This clone was recorded at least ten times. This may be a read error: a much more frequent sequence differs by one nucleotide. The same CDR3 arises from other DNA sequences in this sample as well. The V and J genes are TRBV27 and TRBJ2-3; D possibly uses TRBD1 or TRBD2 (5 bases each). Trimming took 6 bases from V and 11 from J, leaving 15 bases between them. The CDR3 has 12 amino acids. Germline CDR1 and CDR2: MNHEY and SMNVEV (reference sequence). This CDR3 reads CASRPRGTRQYF. The CDR3 bases are TGTGCCAGCAGGCCCCGAGGGACCAGGCAGTATTTT.

J is TRBJ1-6 and V is TRBV6-1; 7 bases are shared with TRBD1. The CDR3 covers 17 residues. After removal of 7 bases from V and 8 bases from J, the junction contained 17 bases not matched to a gene. Germline-derived CDR1 and CDR2 are MNHNS and SASEGT. The CDR3 is CASTLLRGGPAYSPLHF. The CDR3 coding sequence is TGTGCCAGCACCCTTCTCAGGGGGGGTCCGGCATATTCACCCCTCCACTTT.

This clone appeared a few times. V gene TRBV5-1 combines with J gene TRBJ2-7; the D is unclear. The CDR3 is 13 residues long. Germline assignment: CDR1 SGHRS and CDR2 YFSETQ. Between the trimmed V and J ends, which lost 0 bases and 1 base, there was a span of 5 bases. CDR3 nucleotide sequence: TGCGCCAGCAGCTTGGACGGATCCTACGAGCAGTACTTC. This codes for CASSLDGSYEQYF.

This clone was counted between two and nine times. The rearrangement uses TRBV2 and TRBJ2-7; perhaps TRBD1 as D (5 bases). The germline CDR1 and CDR2 sequences are SNHLY and FYNNEI. CDR3 length equals 12 residues. V was shortened by 7 bases and J by 2 bases, with 9 bases between the two germline ends. The CDR3 is CASNRTPYEQYF. CDR3 sequence (DNA): TGTGCCAGCAACAGGACCCCCTACGAGCAGTACTTC.

This clone was observed a handful of times. This chain joins TRBV28 and TRBJ2-3, with TRBD2 matching 9 bases. The germline gives CDR1 MDHEN, CDR2 SYDVKM. This CDR3 contains 16 residues. The V and J ends lost 5 bases and 4 bases, in that order; junction bases with no gene match: 10. The CDR3 DNA sequence: TGTGCCAGCAGTAGAGGGGTGCGGGAGGGCCCAGATACGCAGTATTTT. Encoded protein: CASSRGVREGPDTQYF. The variable domain in full, completed from reference TRBV28 and TRBJ2-3, reads DVKVTQSSRYLVKRTGEKVFLECVQDMDHENMFWYRQDPGLGLRLIYFSYDVKMKEKGDIPEGYSVSREKKERFSLILESASTNQTSMYLCASSRGVREGPDTQYFGPGTRLTVL.

The CDR3, as DNA: TGTGCCAGCAGCCCCCACTTCGGACAGGGGGGCTATGGCTACACCTTC. It yields the protein CASSPHFGQGGYGYTF. V is TRBV7-3 and J is TRBJ1-2; 10 bases match TRBD1. This CDR3 has 16 residues. V was clipped by 5 bases and J by 4 bases; unmatched bases: 10. Germline values: CDR1 SGHTA, CDR2 FQGTGA.

Worth noting for this clone: The conserved closing phenylalanine or tryptophan is absent in this CDR3, likely reflecting a read error. The V and J genes are TRBV25-1 and TRBJ1-1; D unresolved. Germline loops: CDR1 MGHDK, CDR2 SYGVNS. The CDR3 length is 11 residues. CDR3 in DNA: TGTGCATGCAGTGAAGGGACTGAAGCTTTCGTT. It specifies CACSEGTEAFV.

The CDR3, as DNA: TGTGCCAGCAGACCCATCAAAATGGACAGAGGGAACACCGGGGAGCTGTTTTTT. This translates into CASRPIKMDRGNTGELFF. V and J are TRBV28 and TRBJ2-2; D may be TRBD1 (6 bases). Germline CDR1 and CDR2: MDHEN and SYDVKM. The CDR3 totals 18 residues. V was clipped by 6 bases and J by 1 base, with 21 bases between them.

J is TRBJ1-1 and V is TRBV20-1, with 7 bases that match TRBD1. Germline V gene lookup returns CDR1 DFQATT and CDR2 SNEGSKA (reference sequence). This CDR3 contains 13 residues. Germline trimming cut 1 base from V and 5 bases from J; bases unmatched to any gene: 4. The CDR3 region has the DNA TGCAGTGCTAGAGGAGGGGGCATGACTGAAGCTTTCTTT. Protein sequence: CSARGGGMTEAFF.

This chain joins TRBV7-3 and TRBJ2-1; a weak D match, TRBD1 (5 bases). From germline, CDR1 is SGHTA and CDR2 FQGTGA. The V and J ends lost 4 bases and 5 bases respectively, with 9 bases between them. The CDR3 spans 13 residues. CDR3 amino acids: CASSWGVNNEQFF. CDR3 nucleotide sequence: TGTGCCAGCAGCTGGGGCGTAAACAATGAGCAGTTCTTC.

The rearrangement joins TRBV6-1 to TRBJ1-2, with D hard to call. V gave up 6 bases and J gave up 0 bases, with 8 bases separating them. CDR1 is MNHNS, CDR2 SASEGT, per germline. CDR3 length: 13 amino acids. The CDR3 nucleotides read TGTGCCAGCAGAACCGGGACTAACTATGGCTACACCTTC. Translating it yields CASRTGTNYGYTF.

This clone occurred a few times. Being one base from a much bigger clone, this may be a read error. Other DNA sequences of this sample code for an identical CDR3. The rearrangement joins TRBV27 to TRBJ2-7; 11 bases are shared with TRBD2. V lost 5 bases to trimming and J lost 7 bases; unmatched junction nucleotides: 19. CDR1 is MNHEY, CDR2 SMNVEV, per germline (reference sequence). The CDR3 runs 18 residues. CDR3: CASSQAEGTSGAPYEQYF. CDR3 DNA: TGTGCCAGCAGTCAGGCCGAGGGGACTAGCGGAGCCCCTTATGAGCAGTACTTC.